These T cell receptor beta chains were read from a single sample in a study of cytomegalovirus exposure and HLA in healthy donors. TCRdb's copy holds only in-frame clones and misses some; the assay was immunoSEQ multiplex PCR. The table includes some 150,000 clones, roughly four fifths detected once. Sequenced input: PBMCs. The receptors shown here come from a female donor in good health and CMV-seronegative. The CDR3 runs from the conserved cysteine through the conserved F or W. The order of the fields is D gene, J gene, clone size, V gene, CDR3 DNA, CDR3 protein. D genes are given only for firm matches. The size field is filled for only some rows; it gives once, few, many or a size class.

D: TRBD1
J: TRBJ1-1
size: NA
V: TRBV5-1
DNA: TGCGCCAGCAGCTTGGAAGGGGGCGGCCCTGGTGAAGCTTTCTTT
CDR3: CASSLEGGGPGEAFF

D: TRBD2
J: TRBJ2-7
size: few
V: TRBV5-4
DNA: TGTGCCAGCAGCTTGGGTACTAGCGGGATAGGCGAGCAGTACTTC
CDR3: CASSLGTSGIGEQYF

D: TRBD1
J: TRBJ1-2
size: NA
V: TRBV2
DNA: TGTGCCAGCAGGGGGGACAGGGAAAACTATGGCTACACCTTC
CDR3: CASRGDRENYGYTF

D: TRBD1
J: TRBJ1-1
size: NA
V: TRBV6-5
DNA: TGTGCCAGCAGGGTAACAGGGGGCTCTGAAGCTTTCTTT
CDR3: CASRVTGGSEAFF

D: TRBD1
J: TRBJ1-4
size: NA
V: TRBV6-5
DNA: TGTGCCAGCAGTTACTCGAGACCGGACAGGGGTGAAAAACTGTTTTTT
CDR3: CASSYSRPDRGEKLFF

D: TRBD1
J: TRBJ1-1
size: NA
V: TRBV19
DNA: TGTGCCAGTAGGTCGATTCGACAGGGGGACTACGAGCAAAAGAGGACTGAAGCTTTCTTT
CDR3: CASRSIRQGDYEQKRTEAFF

D: TRBD1
J: TRBJ2-7
size: NA
V: TRBV6-5
DNA: TGTGCCAGCAGTTACGGGACAGGGTTCTACGAGCAGTACTTC
CDR3: CASSYGTGFYEQYF

D: TRBD1
J: TRBJ1-1
size: few
V: TRBV2
DNA: TGTGCCAGGGGGACCCCCGGGACAGGGTCTCCTGAAGCTTTCTTT
CDR3: CARGTPGTGSPEAFF

D: NA
J: TRBJ1-4
size: NA
V: TRBV14
DNA: TGTGCCAGCAGCTCCCCGCGGGGCCACGAAAAACTGTTTTTT
CDR3: CASSSPRGHEKLFF

D: NA
J: TRBJ2-1
size: NA
V: TRBV10-2
DNA: TGCGCCAGCAGGGACTCTACGAATGAGCAGTTCTTC
CDR3: CASRDSTNEQFF